Following are 26 T cell receptor beta chains from one sample sequenced in a study of Graves' ophthalmopathy and Graves' hyperthyroidism (dated by TCRdb to the late 2010s). TCRdb shows the sequencer as Illumina HiSeq 2000. For repertoire sequencing, TCR beta CDR3 regions were amplified from RNA transcripts. The first round of RT-PCR was done with HTBI primers and the Qiagen OneStep RT-PCR kit, and was followed by a second round of multiplex PCR, then size selection and purification. The raw public data were reprocessed by TCRdb itself: fastp quality trimming at Q25, MiXCR clonotype calling, in-frame beta chains only. Rows matching on CDR3 protein sequence are summarized as one entry with the most common DNA and genes. The sample table contains fewer than 400,000 distinct CDR3 sequences; only one count was recorded for 15% to 20% of them. The ten most abundant clones make up about 1.4% of the sample.

Material for sequencing was peripheral blood. These receptors were taken from a woman younger than 35 with Graves' ophthalmopathy. Donor details come from another sample of the same person, matched by shared clones.

This clonotype was recorded many times. V usage is TRBV7-9 and J usage is TRBJ2-5; D is ambiguous. Trimming removed 5 bases from V and 7 bases from J, with 8 bases in between. The CDR3 loop spans 11 amino acids. Per germline, CDR1 SEHNR and CDR2 FQNEAQ (reference sequence). CDR3 nucleotide sequence: TGTGCCAGCAGCCATTCTCTGACCCAGTACTTC. It is translated as CASSHSLTQYF.

This clonotype was observed at least ten times. The V call is TRBV20-1, the J call TRBJ2-7, with TRBD2 matching over 10 bases. With 5 bases clipped from V and 3 bases from J, the junction kept 7 bases outside the gene matches. The CDR3 has 14 amino acids. Germline-derived CDR1 and CDR2 are DFQATT and SNEGSKA (reference sequence). CDR3 protein: CSAGSSGGYYEQYF. The CDR3 region has the DNA TGCAGTGCTGGGTCTAGCGGGGGTTACTACGAGCAGTACTTC.

J is TRBJ1-1 and V is TRBV10-3; D is unclear. V lost 10 bases, J lost 0 bases, and 12 bases lay in between. Germline-derived CDR1 and CDR2 are ENHRY and SYGVKD. This CDR3 region has 13 residues. The CDR3 reads CATMSGMNTEAFF. Written as DNA, the CDR3 is TGTGCCACCATGAGTGGGATGAACACTGAAGCTTTCTTT.

This clonotype was counted many times. The rearrangement links TRBV27 to TRBJ1-6; TRBD1 matches at 11 bases. The CDR3 is 16 amino acids. The junction had 8 bases not matched to a gene; V was cut back by 2 bases and J by 11 bases. CDR1 and CDR2 (germline): MNHEY, SMNVEV (reference sequence). In DNA, the CDR3 is TGTGCCAGCAGTTTACGAGTAGGGACAGGGGGACCACCCCTCCACTTT. Amino acids: CASSLRVGTGGPPLHF.

This clonotype showed up many times. This chain uses TRBV6-5 with TRBJ2-7; 13 bases align to TRBD2. V was clipped by 6 bases and J by 4 bases; unmatched bases: 6. CDR1 MNHEY and CDR2 SVGAGI come from the germline V gene. The CDR3 runs to 15 residues. DNA of the CDR3: TGTGCCAGCAGACGGACTAGCGGGAGCGCTTACGAGCAGTACTTC. This codes for CASRRTSGSAYEQYF.

This clonotype was seen repeatedly, ten times or more. The chain has TRBV20-1 and TRBJ1-1; D gene uncertain. CDR3 length: 13 residues. V lost 0 bases and J 5 bases, leaving 10 bases between the germline ends. Per the germline V gene, CDR1 is DFQATT and CDR2 is SNEGSKA (reference sequence). CDR3 sequence (DNA): TGCAGTGCTAGAGATTTTAAGGGAACTGAAGCTTTCTTT. It encodes CSARDFKGTEAFF.

This clonotype was picked up many times. The chain is built from TRBV27 and TRBJ1-2, with TRBD1 identical over 8 bases. CDR1 is MNHEY, CDR2 SMNVEV, per germline (reference sequence). CDR3 length: 14 residues. V lost 8 bases and J lost 5; bases outside the gene matches: 10. The DNA of the CDR3 is TGTGCCAGCGGTACCAGGGGGCTAGAGTATGGCTACACCTTC. Protein product: CASGTRGLEYGYTF.

This clonotype was picked up one time. The J gene is TRBJ2-5, the V gene TRBV20-1; TRBD2 aligns across 12 bases. CDR3 length: 15 residues. V was pared by 1 base and J by 4 bases, with 4 bases of the junction left unmatched. CDR1 and CDR2 (germline): DFQATT, SNEGSKA (reference sequence). The CDR3 reads CSARGRLAGAETQYF. Here the CDR3 DNA reads TGCAGTGCTAGAGGGAGACTAGCGGGAGCAGAGACCCAGTACTTC.

This clonotype was recorded at least ten times. The chain links TRBV20-1 to TRBJ1-5; 7 bases agree with TRBD1. The CDR3 has 16 residues. V lost 0 bases and J lost 3; bases outside the gene matches: 8. Germline V gives CDR1 DFQATT, CDR2 SNEGSKA (reference sequence). This CDR3 is CSAREGGSSTNQPQHF. In DNA form, the CDR3 reads TGCAGTGCTAGAGAAGGGGGCAGCTCAACCAATCAGCCCCAGCATTTT.

The rearrangement uses TRBV11-1 and TRBJ2-5, with 15 bases that match TRBD2. Germline V gene lookup returns CDR1 SGHAT and CDR2 FQDESV (reference sequence). There are 18 residues in the CDR3. Trimming removed 5 bases from V and 3 bases from J; junction bases left unmatched: 10. CDR3 coding DNA: TGTGCCAGCAGCCTGGGGACTAGCGGGAGGACACCAAAAGAGACCCAGTACTTC. As protein: CASSLGTSGRTPKETQYF.

This clonotype was counted ten times or more. The chain combines TRBV2 with TRBJ1-1, with 8 bases that match TRBD1. This CDR3 contains 14 residues. Germline lookup yields CDR1 SNHLY and CDR2 FYNNEI. Trimming cost V 7 bases and J 9 bases; bases outside gene matches: 13. The CDR3 is CASILADRVKKAFF. The CDR3 DNA sequence: TGTGCCAGCATTCTAGCGGACAGGGTCAAAAAAGCTTTCTTT.

In nucleotides, the CDR3 is TGCAGTGCCGTAACTAGCGGGGGGACAGGGGGCCATGGCTACACCTTC. Translated, it gives CSAVTSGGTGGHGYTF. The gene calls are TRBV20-1 and TRBJ1-2; 12 nucleotides line up with TRBD1. The CDR3 is 16 residues long. CDR1 DFQATT and CDR2 SNEGSKA come from the germline V gene (reference sequence). V shed 6 bases, J shed 6 bases, and the junction held 14 bases outside the gene matches.

This clonotype showed up many times. The chain recombines TRBV12-3 or TRBV12-4 with TRBJ1-2; no reliable D call. The CDR3 sequence is 14 residues long. Between the trimmed V and J ends, which lost 0 bases and 5 bases, there was a span of 10 bases. The CDR3 here is CASSLANSIYGYTF. The CDR3 coding sequence is TGTGCCAGCAGTTTAGCGAACAGCATTTATGGCTACACCTTC.

This clonotype was detected ten times or more. The V and J genes are TRBV28 and TRBJ2-5; TRBD2 might be the D (6 bases). This CDR3 region has 15 residues. Germline CDR1 is MDHEN and CDR2 is SYDVKM. V was trimmed by 7 bases and J by 2 bases, leaving 17 bases between them. In nucleotides, the CDR3 is TGTGCCAGCAAAATGGAGGGACTCACACAAGAGACCCAGTACTTC. Translating gives CASKMEGLTQETQYF.

This clonotype has at least ten counts. The J gene is TRBJ1-5, the V gene TRBV19; 7 positions agree with TRBD1. Germline CDR1 reads LNHDA; CDR2 reads SQIVND (reference sequence). Losses at the gene ends were 4 bases for V and 1 base for J; bases not matched to a gene: 7. There are 16 residues in the CDR3. This CDR3 is CASSTTGVRSNQPQHF. CDR3 sequence (DNA): TGTGCCAGTAGTACCACAGGGGTTCGGAGCAATCAGCCCCAGCATTTT.

This clonotype was counted at least ten times. The J gene is TRBJ2-4, the V gene TRBV11-2; 7 bases line up with TRBD2. CDR1 and CDR2 (germline): SGHAT, FQNNGV. This CDR3 is built from 15 residues. V lost 4 bases and J lost 3; bases outside the gene matches: 6. For the CDR3, the DNA is TGTGCCAGCAGCTCTGGGAGGGCTAACAAAAACATTCAGTACTTC. Protein sequence: CASSSGRANKNIQYF.

This clonotype appeared many times. The chain recombines TRBV7-2 with TRBJ2-5; D might be TRBD1 (5 bases). V was pared by 5 bases and J by 5 bases, with 18 bases between. The CDR3 extends over 15 amino acids. CDR1 and CDR2 (germline): SGHTA, FQGNSA. In DNA form, the CDR3 reads TGTGCCAGCAGCCACGATATTCACAGGCTGGAGACCCAGTACTTC. Amino acid sequence: CASSHDIHRLETQYF.

This chain uses TRBV29-1 with TRBJ2-5; TRBD1 might be the D (6 bases). CDR1 and CDR2 (germline): SQVTM, ANQGSEA. Trimming took off 6 bases at V and 1 base at J, with 15 bases between the two ends. This CDR3 has 14 amino acids. The CDR3 loop reads CSVTYRDIQETQYF. The CDR3 nucleotides are TGCAGCGTAACCTACCGGGACATCCAAGAGACCCAGTACTTC.

This clonotype appeared many times. This chain links TRBV18 with TRBJ1-1; D not resolved. Trimming left V 0 bases short and J 1 base short, with 3 bases between. The CDR3 contains 13 residues. Looked up from germline, CDR1 is KGHSH and CDR2 is LQKENI. The CDR3 bases are TGTGCCAGCTCACCACCGCGGAACACTGAAGCTTTCTTT. This translates into CASSPPRNTEAFF.

This chain connects TRBV28 to TRBJ1-1, with a weak D call TRBD1 (5 bases). The CDR3 has 15 amino acids. Trimming shortened V by 6 bases and J by 1 base, and 15 bases separated the two germline ends. Germline CDR1 reads MDHEN; CDR2 reads SYDVKM. The CDR3 DNA reads TGTGCCAGCAGGGGGGGGGACGGTTCGAACACTGAAGCTTTCTTT. As protein: CASRGGDGSNTEAFF. Together with reference TRBV28 and TRBJ1-1, the CDR3 gives the full variable domain: DVKVTQSSRYLVKRTGEKVFLECVQDMDHENMFWYRQDPGLGLRLIYFSYDVKMKEKGDIPEGYSVSREKKERFSLILESASTNQTSMYLCASRGGDGSNTEAFFGQGTRLTVV.

This sequence joins TRBV6-5 and TRBJ2-7, with D tentatively TRBD2 (6 bases). Germline CDR1 MNHEY, CDR2 SVGAGI. V lost 2 bases and J 1 base, leaving 12 bases between the germline ends. This CDR3 contains 15 residues. The CDR3 loop is CASSYLGLLSYEQYF. CDR3 coding DNA: TGTGCCAGCAGTTACCTTGGACTACTTTCCTACGAGCAGTACTTC.

Regarding this clonotype: A much larger clone sits a single nucleotide away, making a read error possible. The chain recombines TRBV10-3 with TRBJ2-5; D is unclear. There are 13 residues in the CDR3. Per the germline V gene, CDR1 is ENHRY and CDR2 is SYGVKD. CDR3 amino acids: CAISLDDQETQHF. CDR3 bases: TGTGCCATCAGCTTGGACGACCAAGAGACCCAGCACTTC.

The V gene is TRBV25-1, the J gene TRBJ1-6; D gene unclear. CDR3 length: 12 residues. Trimming left V 3 bases short and J 14 bases short, with 11 bases between. Germline CDR1 and CDR2: MGHDK and SYGVNS. This CDR3 reads CASSEGPSALHF. Written as DNA, the CDR3 is TGTGCCAGCAGTGAGGGCCCTTCGGCCCTCCACTTT.

The chain couples TRBV19 to TRBJ1-2; no definite D call. Germline V lookup: CDR1 LNHDA, CDR2 SQIVND (reference sequence). V was clipped by 7 bases and J by 0 bases, with 9 bases between them. This CDR3 is built from 13 residues. CDR3 bases: TGTGCCAGTACGGTAACCGCTAACTATGGCTACACCTTC. Encoded protein: CASTVTANYGYTF.

The sample holds many counts of this clonotype. The chain uses TRBV7-8 and TRBJ1-2; TRBD1 matches 7 bases. The CDR3 extends over 15 amino acids. Germline V gives CDR1 SGHVS, CDR2 FQNEAQ. V trimming: 2 bases; J trimming: 0 bases; junction bases outside the gene matches: 3. The CDR3 nucleotides are TGTGCCAGCAGCTTACCTGGGACAGCTAACTATGGCTACACCTTC. Amino acid sequence: CASSLPGTANYGYTF.

This clonotype occurred many times. V usage is TRBV5-1 and J usage is TRBJ1-2; TRBD1 aligns across 7 bases. Germline CDR1 reads SGHRS; CDR2 reads YFSETQ. CDR3 length equals 14 residues. V was pared by 0 bases and J by 8 bases, with 7 bases of the junction left unmatched. The CDR3 bases are TGCGCCAGCAGCTTGGACTTAGGGGGCAAGGGCTACACCTTC. Translating gives CASSLDLGGKGYTF. Full variable domain (remainder filled in from reference TRBV5-1 and TRBJ1-2): KAGVTQTPRYLIKTRGQQVTLSCSPISGHRSVSWYQQTPGQGLQFLFEYFSETQRNKGNFPGRFSGRQFSNSRSEMNVSTLELGDSALYLCASSLDLGGKGYTFGSGTRLTVV.